The clone carrying this T cell receptor (beta chain) has just a few counts. Assay used: immunoSEQ multiplex PCR; TCRdb lists only in-frame clones, some missing. The data hold 250,000 to 300,000 clones, with 80% to 90% observed a single time. CDR3 length: 13 amino acids. V shed 4 bases and J shed 2 bases, with 9 bases lying between them. Germline V lookup: CDR1 MGHDK, CDR2 SYGVNS. This entry is derived from a study of blood T cell repertoires in COVID-19. This clonotype was obtained from a woman in her 70s with acute or convalescent COVID-19. This chain joins TRBV25-1 and TRBJ2-7, with a weak D call TRBD1 (5 bases). The specimen sequenced was peripheral blood. The CDR3 is CASSGQPAYEQYF. In nucleotides, the CDR3 is TGTGCCAGCAGTGGACAGCCAGCCTACGAGCAGTACTTC.